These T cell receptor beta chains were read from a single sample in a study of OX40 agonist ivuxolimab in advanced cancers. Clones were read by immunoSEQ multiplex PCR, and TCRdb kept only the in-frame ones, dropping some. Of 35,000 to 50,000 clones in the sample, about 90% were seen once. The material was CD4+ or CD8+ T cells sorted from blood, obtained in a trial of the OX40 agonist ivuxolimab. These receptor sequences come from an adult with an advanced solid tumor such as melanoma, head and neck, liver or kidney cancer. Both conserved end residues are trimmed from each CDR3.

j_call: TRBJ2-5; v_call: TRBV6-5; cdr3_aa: ASRRARDSQETQY
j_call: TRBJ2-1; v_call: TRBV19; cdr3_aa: ASSLAGGLHNEQF
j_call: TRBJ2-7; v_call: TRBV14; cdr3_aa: ASSQVVAGNEQY
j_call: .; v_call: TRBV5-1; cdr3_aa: ASRLGQDSYEQY
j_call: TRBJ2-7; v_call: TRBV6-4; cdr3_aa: ASSDRQEAYEQY
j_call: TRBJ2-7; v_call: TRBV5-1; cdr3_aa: ASSLGVVGLNEQY
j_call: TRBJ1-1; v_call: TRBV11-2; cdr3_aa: ASSNWDGEAF
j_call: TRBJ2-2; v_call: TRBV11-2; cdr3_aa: ASSSDVGGELF
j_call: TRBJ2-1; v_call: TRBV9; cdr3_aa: ASSSEGHLYNEQF
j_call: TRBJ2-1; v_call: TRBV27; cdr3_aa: ASSYGLAGGLEQF